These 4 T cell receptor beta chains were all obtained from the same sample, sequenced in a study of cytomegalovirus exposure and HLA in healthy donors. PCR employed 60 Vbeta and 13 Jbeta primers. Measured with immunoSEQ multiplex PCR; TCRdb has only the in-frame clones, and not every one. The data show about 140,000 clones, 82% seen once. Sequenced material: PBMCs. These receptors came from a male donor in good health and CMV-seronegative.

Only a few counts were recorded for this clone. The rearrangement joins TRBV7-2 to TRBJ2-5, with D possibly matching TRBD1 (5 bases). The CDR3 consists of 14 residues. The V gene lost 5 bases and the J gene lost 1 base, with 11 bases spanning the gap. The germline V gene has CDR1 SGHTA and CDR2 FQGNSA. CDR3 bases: TGTGCCAGCAGCCCGCGGACATTCCAAGAGACCCAGTACTTC. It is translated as CASSPRTFQETQYF. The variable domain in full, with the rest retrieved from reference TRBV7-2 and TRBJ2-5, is GAGVSQSPSNKVTEKGKDVELRCDPISGHTALYWYRQSLGQGLEFLIYFQGNSAPDKSGLPSDRFSAERTGGSVSTLTIQRTQQEDSAVYLCASSPRTFQETQYFGPGTRLLVL.

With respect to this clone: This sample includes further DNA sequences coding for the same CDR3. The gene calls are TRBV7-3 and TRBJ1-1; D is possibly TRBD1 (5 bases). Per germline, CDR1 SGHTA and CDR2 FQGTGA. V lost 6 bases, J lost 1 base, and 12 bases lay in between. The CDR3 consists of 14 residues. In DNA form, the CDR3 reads TGTGCCAGCAGACCGGACACGGCGAACACTGAAGCTTTCTTT. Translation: CASRPDTANTEAFF.

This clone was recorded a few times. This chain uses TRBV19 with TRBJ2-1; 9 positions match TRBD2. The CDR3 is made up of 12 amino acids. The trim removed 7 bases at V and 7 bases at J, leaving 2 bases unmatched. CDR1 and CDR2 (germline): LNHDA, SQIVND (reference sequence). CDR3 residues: CASKLAGNEQFF. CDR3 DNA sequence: TGTGCCAGTAAGCTAGCGGGAAATGAGCAGTTCTTC.

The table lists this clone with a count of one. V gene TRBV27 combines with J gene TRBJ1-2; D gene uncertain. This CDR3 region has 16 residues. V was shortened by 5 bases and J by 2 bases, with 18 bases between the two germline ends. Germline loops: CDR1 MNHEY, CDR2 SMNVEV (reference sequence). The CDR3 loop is CASSPRENVINYGYTF. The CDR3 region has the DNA TGTGCCAGCAGTCCCCGAGAGAACGTCATCAACTATGGCTACACCTTC.